The 32 T cell receptor beta chains below all came from one sample that was sequenced in a study of cytotoxic CD8 clonotypes in ibrutinib-treated CLL. TCRdb's copy holds only in-frame clones and misses some; the assay was immunoSEQ multiplex PCR. The repertoire has 25,000 to 30,000 clones, approximately 85% of them found once; the top ten carry approximately 8.2%. The sequencing here drew on PBMCs, taken after 24 months of ibrutinib treatment. The source is a human donor with chronic lymphocytic leukemia.

CDR3 in amino acids: CASSKRASTEAFF. In DNA, the CDR3 is TGTGCCAGCAGCAAACGAGCCTCTACTGAAGCTTTCTTT. The V call is TRBV7-6, the J call TRBJ1-1; D gene uncertain. Per germline, CDR1 SGHVS and CDR2 FNYEAQ. Trimming left V 5 bases short and J 5 bases short, with 12 bases between. The CDR3 sequence is 13 residues long. Full variable domain (outside the CDR3, taken from reference TRBV7-6 and TRBJ1-1): GAGVSQSPRYKVTKRGQDVALRCDPISGHVSLYWYRQALGQGPEFLTYFNYEAQQDKSGLPNDRFSAERPEGSISTLTIQRTEQRDSAMYRCASSKRASTEAFFGQGTRLTVV.

This clone was recorded a few times. The rearrangement uses TRBV5-1 and TRBJ2-5; 8 bases align to TRBD2. The V gene end was trimmed by 2 bases and the J gene end by 2 bases; junction bases not matched to a gene: 5. The length of the CDR3 is 15 residues. Germline-derived CDR1 and CDR2 are SGHRS and YFSETQ. The DNA of the CDR3 is TGCGCCAGCAGCTTAGCCAGCGGGGGACAAGAGACCCAGTACTTC. Translation gives CASSLASGGQETQYF. Drawing the rest from reference TRBV5-1 and TRBJ2-5, the complete variable domain is KAGVTQTPRYLIKTRGQQVTLSCSPISGHRSVSWYQQTPGQGLQFLFEYFSETQRNKGNFPGRFSGRQFSNSRSEMNVSTLELGDSALYLCASSLASGGQETQYFGPGTRLLVL.

V gene TRBV19 combines with J gene TRBJ1-3; 9 bases are shared with TRBD1. Germline CDR1 and CDR2: LNHDA and SQIVND (reference sequence). The CDR3 length is 14 residues. Trimming cost V 7 bases and J 3 bases; bases outside gene matches: 4. The chain's CDR3 is CASTRTGVGNTIYF. The CDR3 DNA is TGTGCCAGTACCAGGACAGGGGTTGGAAACACCATATATTTT.

The chain combines TRBV6-4 with TRBJ1-5; maybe TRBD1 (6 bases). The CDR3 spans 14 residues. Looked up from germline, CDR1 is MRHNA and CDR2 is SNTAGT. Trimming cost V 2 bases and J 9 bases, with 14 bases left between them. The CDR3 loop reads CASSDELGGGPQHF. In DNA form, the CDR3 reads TGTGCCAGCAGTGACGAATTAGGAGGGGGGCCCCAGCATTTT.

The rearrangement links TRBV5-1 to TRBJ2-5; D may be TRBD1 (5 bases). With 0 bases removed from V and 1 base from J, the gap between germline ends came to 13 bases. The CDR3 covers 16 residues. Germline V CDR1 and CDR2: SGHRS, YFSETQ. The CDR3 reads CASSLVMTELQETQYF. DNA for the CDR3: TGCGCCAGCAGCTTGGTGATGACAGAACTCCAAGAGACCCAGTACTTC. Full variable domain (rest looked up from reference TRBV5-1 and TRBJ2-5): KAGVTQTPRYLIKTRGQQVTLSCSPISGHRSVSWYQQTPGQGLQFLFEYFSETQRNKGNFPGRFSGRQFSNSRSEMNVSTLELGDSALYLCASSLVMTELQETQYFGPGTRLLVL.

The count of this clone is one. V is TRBV10-3 and J is TRBJ1-2; TRBD1 agrees at 7 bases. Losses at the gene ends were 0 bases for V and 1 base for J; bases not matched to a gene: 2. The CDR3 has 15 amino acids. In germline, CDR1 is ENHRY, CDR2 SYGVKD. The CDR3 nucleotides are TGTGCCATCAGTGAGTCGGGGACAGTTAACTATGGCTACACCTTC. It codes for CAISESGTVNYGYTF.

The chain recombines TRBV9 with TRBJ2-3; 8 bases align to TRBD1. Germline V gene data show CDR1 as SGDLS and CDR2 as YYNGEE. Trimming cost V 0 bases and J 5 bases; bases outside gene matches: 8. The CDR3 spans 16 residues. The CDR3 loop reads CASSVALGQGIDTQYF. The CDR3, as DNA: TGTGCCAGCAGCGTAGCTTTAGGACAGGGAATAGATACGCAGTATTTT.

This clone occurred once. The V call is TRBV2, the J call TRBJ2-7, with 7 bases aligning to TRBD2. CDR1 is SNHLY, CDR2 FYNNEI, per germline. The CDR3 is made up of 15 amino acids. V was clipped by 4 bases and J by 0 bases; unmatched bases: 6. The CDR3 DNA is TGTGCCAGCAGTGGTCGGCGGGGGAGCTCCTACGAGCAGTACTTC. Translated, it gives CASSGRRGSSYEQYF.

The rearrangement links TRBV7-8 to TRBJ1-4; no reliable D call. The length of the CDR3 is 16 residues. CDR1 and CDR2 (germline): SGHVS, FQNEAQ. The V gene lost 3 bases and the J gene lost 0 bases, with 11 bases spanning the gap. This chain's CDR3 is CASSLRGLATNEKLFF. The CDR3 DNA reads as TGTGCCAGCAGCTTGAGAGGGTTAGCAACTAATGAAAAACTGTTTTTT.

V is TRBV9 and J is TRBJ1-4; D possibly corresponds to TRBD1 (6 bases). The CDR3 has 15 residues. The germline V and J ends were trimmed by 3 bases and 7 bases, with 16 bases remaining between them. Germline values: CDR1 SGDLS, CDR2 YYNGEE. For the CDR3, the DNA is TGTGCCAGCAGCGCCCTGGACGAAGGGGGTGAAAAACTGTTTTTT. Translated: CASSALDEGGEKLFF.

This chain links TRBV7-6 with TRBJ2-3, with 7 nucleotides matching TRBD2. The V gene end was trimmed by 1 base and the J gene end by 0 bases; junction bases not matched to a gene: 1. Germline V gives CDR1 SGHVS, CDR2 FNYEAQ. The CDR3 totals 15 residues. The CDR3 here is CASSLGRGSTDTQYF. The CDR3 DNA follows: TGTGCCAGCAGCTTAGGGCGGGGGAGCACAGATACGCAGTATTTT.

This chain uses TRBV28 with TRBJ2-7; a weak D match, TRBD2 (7 bases). Germline V gene data show CDR1 as MDHEN and CDR2 as SYDVKM. Trimming cost V 8 bases and J 2 bases, with 10 bases left between them. This CDR3 has 12 residues. This CDR3 is CASRGAAYEQYF. The CDR3 DNA sequence: TGTGCCAGCCGGGGGGCGGCCTACGAGCAGTACTTC.

Concerning this clone: Other DNA variants within this sample encode the same CDR3. V is TRBV11-2 and J is TRBJ2-1; 10 bases are shared with TRBD1. CDR1 and CDR2 (germline): SGHAT, FQNNGV. V lost 4 bases and J lost 5; bases outside the gene matches: 14. The CDR3 totals 18 residues. CDR3 residues: CASSYTGTGVGGDNEQFF. The CDR3 DNA follows: TGTGCCAGCAGCTACACTGGGACAGGGGTCGGGGGGGACAATGAGCAGTTCTTC. The full variable domain, its missing parts supplied by reference TRBV11-2 and TRBJ2-1, is EAGVAQSPRYKIIEKRQSVAFWCNPISGHATLYWYQQILGQGPKLLIQFQNNGVVDDSQLPKDRFSAERLKGVDSTLKIQPAKLEDSAVYLCASSYTGTGVGGDNEQFFGPGTRLTVL.

The chain combines TRBV5-1 with TRBJ2-6, with TRBD1 matching 9 bases. Germline loops: CDR1 SGHRS, CDR2 YFSETQ. V lost 7 bases, J lost 0 bases, and 5 bases stayed unmatched. The CDR3 is made up of 16 amino acids. CDR3 sequence reads: CASGDREDSGANVLTF. Here the CDR3 DNA reads TGCGCCAGCGGGGACAGGGAGGACTCTGGGGCCAACGTCCTGACTTTC.

V usage is TRBV6-9 and J usage is TRBJ1-2, with 10 positions matching TRBD1. V shed 2 bases and J 6 bases; nucleotides not matched to a gene: 6. This CDR3 has 15 residues. Germline V gene sequence: CDR1 MNHGY, CDR2 SVAAGI. This chain's CDR3 is CASSYIRQGADGYTF. DNA for the CDR3: TGTGCCAGCAGTTATATAAGACAGGGGGCGGATGGCTACACCTTC.

The chain uses TRBV5-1 and TRBJ1-6; unclear D gene. Trimming shortened V by 3 bases and J by 0 bases, and 10 bases separated the two germline ends. The CDR3 totals 16 residues. Per the germline V gene, CDR1 is SGHRS and CDR2 is YFSETQ. The CDR3 sequence: CASSSTSNSYNSPLHF. The CDR3 DNA sequence: TGCGCCAGCAGCTCAACATCCAACTCCTATAATTCACCCCTCCACTTT.

This clone came up once. This chain uses TRBV7-3 with TRBJ2-5, with a tentative D call TRBD1 (5 bases). The V gene's germline CDR1 is SGHTA and CDR2 FQGTGA. V was cut by 5 bases and J by 1 base, with 11 bases left in between. This CDR3 has 14 residues. In DNA form, the CDR3 reads TGTGCCAGCAGCCTAGGACACAGCCAAGAGACCCAGTACTTC. Protein sequence: CASSLGHSQETQYF.

The rearrangement uses TRBV5-8 and TRBJ1-6; D is undetermined. The CDR3 sequence is 14 residues long. Germline CDR1 reads SGHTS; CDR2 reads YDEGEE. V was pared by 3 bases and J by 6 bases, with 10 bases between. The CDR3 loop reads CASSSLESNSPLHF. Here the CDR3 DNA reads TGTGCCAGCAGCTCCCTTGAAAGTAATTCACCCCTCCACTTT. Full variable domain (missing parts from reference TRBV5-8 and TRBJ1-6): EAGVTQSPTHLIKTRGQQATLRCSPISGHTSVYWYQQALGLGLQFLLWYDEGEERNRGNFPPRFSGRQFPNYSSELNVNALELEDSALYLCASSSLESNSPLHFGNGTRLTVT.

The J gene is TRBJ2-1, the V gene TRBV6-5, with TRBD2 matching over 8 bases. Germline trimming cut 6 bases from V and 7 bases from J; bases unmatched to any gene: 2. CDR1 and CDR2 from the germline V gene are MNHEY and SVGAGI. The CDR3 runs to 12 residues. The CDR3 nucleotides are TGTGCCAGCAGAACTAGCGGTAATGAGCAGTTCTTC. This sequence encodes CASRTSGNEQFF.

The chain is built from TRBV29-1 and TRBJ1-4, with no clear D. V gave up 7 bases and J gave up 3 bases, with 15 bases separating them. The CDR3 contains 14 residues. Germline CDR1 and CDR2: SQVTM and ANQGSEA. The DNA for the CDR3 is TGCAGCGCGCTGGACCCAAGGGCTAATGAAAAACTGTTTTTT. Translating it yields CSALDPRANEKLFF.

V and J are TRBV21-1 and TRBJ2-7; TRBD2, the D gene given by the table, was not confirmed from the DNA. TRBV21-1 is designated a pseudogene. This CDR3 spans 13 amino acids. The CDR3 region has the DNA TGTGCCAGCAGCAAAGAGGAGGGCGACGAGCAGTACTTC. This codes for CASSKEEGDEQYF.

The chain uses TRBV5-1 and TRBJ1-2, with 7 bases matching TRBD1. The CDR3 runs 14 residues. Unmatched junction bases numbered 8, after V lost 5 bases and J lost 4 bases. The germline V gene has CDR1 SGHRS and CDR2 YFSETQ. The CDR3 here is CASSWEGAIYGYTF. The CDR3 nucleotides read TGCGCCAGCAGTTGGGAGGGGGCTATCTATGGCTACACCTTC.

The chain is built from TRBV5-1 and TRBJ1-4; the D gene is possibly TRBD1 (5 bases). CDR1 and CDR2 (germline): SGHRS, YFSETQ. Trimming cost V 4 bases and J 4 bases, with 11 bases left between them. The length of the CDR3 is 14 residues. The CDR3 region has the DNA TGCGCCAGCAGCCAGGGCGTTGTTAATGAAAAACTGTTTTTT. Protein sequence: CASSQGVVNEKLFF.

The chain couples TRBV5-1 to TRBJ1-2; 7 nucleotides agree with TRBD1. The CDR3 is 14 amino acids. CDR1 and CDR2 (germline): SGHRS, YFSETQ. The trim removed 5 bases at V and 0 bases at J, leaving 4 bases unmatched. The CDR3 spells CASSFGQANYGYTF. The CDR3 bases are TGCGCCAGCAGTTTTGGACAGGCTAACTATGGCTACACCTTC.

The chain has TRBV19 and TRBJ1-4; D is ambiguous. Germline assignment: CDR1 LNHDA and CDR2 SQIVND (reference sequence). This CDR3 is built from 13 residues. V was cut by 2 bases and J by 10 bases, with 11 bases left in between. CDR3 loop: CASSISSEGKLFF. CDR3 in DNA: TGTGCCAGTAGTATAAGCTCGGAGGGAAAACTGTTTTTT.

The V and J genes are TRBV28 and TRBJ1-4, with 8 bases fitting TRBD1. CDR3 length: 15 residues. Germline CDR1 is MDHEN and CDR2 is SYDVKM. V lost 6 bases to trimming and J lost 8 bases; unmatched junction nucleotides: 11. The CDR3 loop is CASSNPQGVWEKLFF. CDR3 nucleotides: TGTGCCAGCAGCAACCCACAGGGGGTTTGGGAAAAACTGTTTTTT.

The chain links TRBV19 to TRBJ1-4; D call uncertain. CDR1 is LNHDA, CDR2 SQIVND, per germline (reference sequence). V shed 3 bases and J shed 5 bases, with 10 bases lying between them. The CDR3 length is 14 residues. CDR3 region: CASSIVQMNEKLFF. The CDR3 bases are TGTGCCAGTAGTATCGTGCAGATGAATGAAAAACTGTTTTTT. Drawing the rest from reference TRBV19 and TRBJ1-4, the complete variable domain is DGGITQSPKYLFRKEGQNVTLSCEQNLNHDAMYWYRQDPGQGLRLIYYSQIVNDFQKGDIAEGYSVSREKKESFPLTVTSAQKNPTAFYLCASSIVQMNEKLFFGSGTQLSVL.

The genes are TRBV2 and TRBJ1-1; D is possibly TRBD1 (6 bases). From germline, CDR1 is SNHLY and CDR2 FYNNEI. The CDR3 totals 14 residues. Trimming cost V 0 bases and J 3 bases, with 8 bases left between them. CDR3 residues: CASSEAYRDTEAFF. The CDR3, as DNA: TGTGCCAGCAGTGAAGCCTACAGGGACACTGAAGCTTTCTTT.

The V call is TRBV5-5, the J call TRBJ1-1; D is undetermined. In germline, CDR1 is SGHKS, CDR2 YYEKEE (reference sequence). Between the trimmed V and J ends, which lost 5 bases and 0 bases, there was a span of 11 bases. This CDR3 comprises 14 residues. The chain's CDR3 is CASRWTMMNTEAFF. The CDR3, as DNA: TGTGCCAGCAGATGGACGATGATGAACACTGAAGCTTTCTTT.

The chain joins TRBV7-8 to TRBJ1-2, with 8 bases lining up with TRBD1. The CDR3 spans 15 residues. V lost 0 bases, J lost 4 bases, and 4 bases stayed unmatched. Germline lookup yields CDR1 SGHVS and CDR2 FQNEAQ. CDR3 DNA sequence: TGTGCCAGCAGCTTAGCGAGACAGGGGACCTATGGCTACACCTTC. It translates to CASSLARQGTYGYTF.

The chain is built from TRBV9 and TRBJ2-6; unclear D gene. The CDR3 covers 20 residues. The germline V gene has CDR1 SGDLS and CDR2 YYNGEE. V gave up 0 bases and J gave up 1 base, with 20 bases separating them. CDR3 sequence reads: CASSVATATPLDSGANVLTF. The CDR3 DNA reads as TGTGCCAGCAGCGTAGCTACAGCTACCCCCCTCGATTCTGGGGCCAACGTCCTGACTTTC.

The chain employs TRBV11-2 and TRBJ2-1; tentative D call: TRBD2 (7 bases). The CDR3 extends over 19 amino acids. Trimming removed 1 base at V and 1 base at J, with 20 bases between. CDR1 is SGHAT, CDR2 FQNNGV, per germline. CDR3 coding DNA: TGTGCCAGCAGCTTAGGAGGGGGGGCAGGGCAGACTTCCTACAATGAGCAGTTCTTC. Amino acid sequence: CASSLGGGAGQTSYNEQFF.